Shown below are 13 T cell receptor beta chains from a single sample sequenced in a study of human T cells and chemical hapten exposure. Time point in this sample: pre-sensitization, week 0. As to treatment: therapeutic diphenylcyclopropenone sensitization with weekly scalp DPC. Using its own MiXCR run on the RACE reads, TCRdb lists one record per CDR3 protein. Here the sample spans roughly 110,000 distinct CDR3 sequences, around 12% being singletons. Specimen: whole blood, collected in connection with sensitization to the hapten diphenylcyclopropenone (DPC). The receptors stem from a woman between 45 and 65 years old with alopecia areata. Some clones in this sample may be carry-over from other donors' samples.

This clonotype was seen at least ten times. The gene calls are TRBV29-1 and TRBJ1-1, with no clear D. The CDR3 is made up of 11 amino acids. Germline CDR1 is SQVTM and CDR2 is ANQGSEA. Trimming pared 7 bases from V and 6 bases from J, leaving 12 bases between. CDR3 region: CSALVVAEAFF. The CDR3, as DNA: TGCAGCGCGTTGGTTGTTGCTGAAGCTTTCTTT.

This clonotype was found a few times. The chain recombines TRBV2 with TRBJ2-2; D uncertain. Trimming stripped 7 bases from V and 2 bases from J, with 8 bases between. Germline CDR1 reads SNHLY; CDR2 reads FYNNEI. The CDR3 has 13 amino acids. The CDR3 nucleotides are TGTGCCAGCAAATGGAGAAACACCGGGGAGCTGTTTTTT. Translating it yields CASKWRNTGELFF.

This clonotype was observed at least ten times. The rearrangement links TRBV6-2 or TRBV6-3 to TRBJ1-4; perhaps TRBD1 as D (5 bases). V shed 5 bases and J shed 12 bases, with 19 bases lying between them. This CDR3 comprises 14 residues. The germline V gene has CDR1 MNHEY and CDR2 SVGEGT. The CDR3 region has the DNA TGTGCCAGCAGTGTGGGAGTCCAGGGTCTGCAACTGTTTTTT. Translated, it gives CASSVGVQGLQLFF.

This clonotype was recorded many times. The chain combines TRBV12-3 or TRBV12-4 with TRBJ2-3; D might be TRBD2 (7 bases). The V end was cut by 4 bases, the J end by 2 bases, with 10 bases between. The CDR3 has 14 residues. The CDR3 reads CASSSGGATDTQYF. CDR3 sequence (DNA): TGTGCCAGCAGTTCTGGGGGGGCCACAGATACGCAGTATTTT.

This clonotype appeared many times. The J gene is TRBJ2-7, the V gene TRBV28; D unclear. Germline-derived CDR1 and CDR2 are MDHEN and SYDVKM. Trimming took 2 bases from V and 3 from J, leaving 11 bases between them. The CDR3 runs 14 residues. The CDR3 DNA reads as TGTGCCAGCAGTTTACTATCGGACCTCTACGAGCAGTACTTC. The encoded protein is CASSLLSDLYEQYF.

This clonotype was detected ten times or more. The rearrangement uses TRBV19 and TRBJ1-5, with TRBD1 as a possible D gene (5 bases). The CDR3 length is 15 residues. CDR1 is LNHDA, CDR2 SQIVND, per germline (reference sequence). V was pared by 7 bases and J by 2 bases, with 15 bases between. CDR3 loop: CASTKGWDGNQPQHF. CDR3 DNA: TGTGCCAGTACCAAGGGATGGGACGGCAATCAGCCCCAGCATTTT.

This clonotype was counted between two and nine times. V is TRBV12-3 or TRBV12-4 and J is TRBJ1-2; no firm D call. V dropped 5 bases and J dropped 7 bases, with 14 bases sitting between them. This CDR3 region has 13 residues. In nucleotides, the CDR3 is TGTGCCAGCAGTGCACGGACTTCTTCTGGCTACACCTTC. It codes for CASSARTSSGYTF.

V gene TRBV6-5 combines with J gene TRBJ1-6; weak D call: TRBD1 (5 bases). Germline V lookup: CDR1 MNHEY, CDR2 SVGAGI. Trimming took 9 bases from V and 5 from J, leaving 11 bases between them. The CDR3 is made up of 13 amino acids. The chain's CDR3 is CASGFRDNSPLHF. In nucleotides, the CDR3 is TGTGCCAGTGGATTCAGGGATAATTCACCCCTCCACTTT.

The rearrangement links TRBV5-1 to TRBJ2-1; maybe TRBD1 (5 bases). V was pared by 2 bases and J by 4 bases, with 16 bases between. The CDR3 totals 16 residues. Germline CDR1 is SGHRS and CDR2 is YFSETQ. CDR3 sequence: CASSFSSGQIYNEQFF. The DNA for the CDR3 is TGCGCCAGCAGCTTTTCGTCTGGACAAATATACAATGAGCAGTTCTTC.

V and J are TRBV28 and TRBJ2-7; D is possibly TRBD1 or TRBD2 (5 bases each). Germline loops: CDR1 MDHEN, CDR2 SYDVKM. CDR3 length: 14 residues. The germline V and J ends were trimmed by 2 bases and 6 bases, with 14 bases remaining between them. DNA for the CDR3: TGTGCCAGCAGTTTACCCAGGGCGGGTTCCGAGCAGTACTTC. Its translation: CASSLPRAGSEQYF.

This clonotype has ten or more counts. This chain links TRBV19 with TRBJ1-5; the D is unclear. The V end lost 8 bases, the J end lost 0 bases, and 11 bases lay between the germline ends. CDR3 length equals 14 residues. Germline V CDR1 and CDR2: LNHDA, SQIVND (reference sequence). The CDR3 here is CASSRTDSNQPQHF. The CDR3 nucleotides are TGTGCCAGTTCTCGGACGGATAGCAATCAGCCCCAGCATTTT. The whole variable domain, filled in from reference TRBV19 and TRBJ1-5, reads DGGITQSPKYLFRKEGQNVTLSCEQNLNHDAMYWYRQDPGQGLRLIYYSQIVNDFQKGDIAEGYSVSREKKESFPLTVTSAQKNPTAFYLCASSRTDSNQPQHFGDGTRLSIL.

The chain recombines TRBV19 with TRBJ1-5; D not certain. The V end lost 4 bases, the J end lost 0 bases, and 7 bases lay between the germline ends. Germline lookup yields CDR1 LNHDA and CDR2 SQIVND (reference sequence). The CDR3 is made up of 14 amino acids. The CDR3 loop reads CASSRLTSNQPQHF. CDR3 nucleotides: TGTGCCAGTAGTAGGCTGACTAGCAATCAGCCCCAGCATTTT. Drawing the rest from reference TRBV19 and TRBJ1-5, the complete variable domain is DGGITQSPKYLFRKEGQNVTLSCEQNLNHDAMYWYRQDPGQGLRLIYYSQIVNDFQKGDIAEGYSVSREKKESFPLTVTSAQKNPTAFYLCASSRLTSNQPQHFGDGTRLSIL.

The chain links TRBV11-2 to TRBJ1-2, with a possible D match to TRBD1 (5 bases). Germline V gives CDR1 SGHAT, CDR2 FQNNGV. The ends were cut back, 2 bases at V and 2 bases at J, with 15 bases in the middle. CDR3 size: 16 residues. CDR3 coding DNA: TGTGCCAGCAGCTTAATGGTGACAGAGACGAACTATGGCTACACCTTC. It specifies CASSLMVTETNYGYTF.